The table lists the clone carrying this T cell receptor beta chain with many counts. The sample comes from a study of T-cell reconstitution after alpha-beta-depleted transplantation in children. The CDR3 has 16 residues. Deletions cut 3 bases from V and 3 bases from J, with 18 bases between. Per the germline V gene, CDR1 is SEHNR and CDR2 is FQNEAQ (reference sequence). Unique molecular identifiers were used to barcode this TCRbeta library. TCRdb itself ran the PCR reads through MiXCR, one entry per CDR3 protein. The sample yields roughly 180,000 distinct CDR3 sequences, more than 14% seen once. This chain connects TRBV7-9 to TRBJ2-7, with a possible D match to TRBD1 (6 bases). The sequenced sample was PBMCs from the stem cell graft donor, obtained from the stem cell graft. The source of this sequence is a human donor who donated a stem cell graft to a child with acute lymphoblastic leukemia. CDR3 nucleotides: TGTGCCAGCAGCTTCAGTTCGGACAGACGCCGCTACGAGCAGTACTTC. Protein product: CASSFSSDRRRYEQYF.